This TCR beta chain was sequenced in a study of early stage breast cancer tumors (dated by TCRdb to between 2016 and 2019). Turning to the overall study: Of the approximately 15 invasive breast tumors, approximately 11 were found to be estrogen receptor-positive, progesterone receptor-positive and HER2-negative. On average, each sample got 7.5 to 10-fold read coverage. Of the roughly twelve ER+/PR+/HER2- tumors, eight were classified as invasive ductal carcinomas and four as invasive lobular carcinomas. Across all samples, approximately 2,500,000 templates representing roughly 1 million unique clonotypes were detected. Beyond this particular receptor, the publication reports: Enriched TCRB sequences shared across patients were found to be mostly commonly generated sequences that were unlikely to play an important role in the tumor microenvironment. Repertoires from blood and normal breast were more alike than repertoires from blood and tumor, and in about 90% of the 16 patients, comparing each tissue with blood separated tumor from normal. Because the cohort was small, analysis by tumor subtype was not possible. Approximately 2.5-fold higher T cell density and higher clonality were observed in tumors than in adjacent normal breast tissue. Sequencing bulk genomic DNA from unsorted cells could not capture chain pairing or functional markers like CD4, CD8 and FOXP3.

Each sample was amplified as two independent genomic DNA replicates: roughly 0.5 ug for blood and roughly 1.4 ug for tumor or normal breast. Following the manufacturer's instructions, the ImmunoSeq Intro kit was used to carry out TCRB sequencing on genomic DNA. Multiplex PCR was run for around 33 cycles using proprietary primers and spike-in control sequences for absolute quantification. Single-end 150-bp reads were used to sequence an 87-bp fragment spanning the CDR3 plus the flanking V and J genes. Each lane of an Illumina MiSeq running version 3.0 chemistry carried seven multiplexed samples, with two replicates apiece. As for the original processing: The vendor's proprietary pipeline handled the raw data processing, merging both replicates into a single result for each sample. A clonotype was defined as productive rearrangements that share the same V-gene family, CDR3 amino acid sequence and J-gene segment. Clonality was calculated as 1 minus the normalized Shannon entropy (Pielou evenness) of TCRB abundances. To estimate T cell density, the total number of templates was divided by the input cell count, which was inferred from how much DNA went in. Recon with default parameters was used to estimate total repertoire diversity and clonality. Tumor-enriched clonotypes were defined as having over 0.1% abundance in tumor and at least 32-fold higher abundance than in normal breast. Held by TCRdb, this immuneACCESS table contains in-frame sequences only and omits some clones. Under half of the omission traces to an unresolved V gene where checked; the cause of the rest is unknown. V and J calls and clone size come straight from that table; D and trimming were deduced from the DNA. This sample has around 10,000 clones in its table, and 66% of those were observed once. The ten largest make up about 6.6% of the sample.

The CDR3 covers 13 residues, taking in both the cysteine and the phenylalanine. Only the CDR3 part of the read is kept: 39 bases, read in frame from the first base. The germline V gene yields KGHSH for CDR1 and LQKENI for CDR2. V and J are truncated by 2 bases and 10 bases respectively, leaving an intervening sequence of 12 bases. About this clone: The specificity of this receptor is unknown. No quality values exist for individual bases; no much larger clone is one base distant.

Dicing about 17-55 mg of tumor tissue typically gave a DNA yield of more than 3 ug. The study profiled bulk TCR beta-chain repertoires in matched peripheral blood, tumor and adjacent normal breast tissue taken from about 15 patients with early-stage breast cancer. Once resection was done, tumor tissue identified by eye was cut out and put into prechilled RNAlater. Tumor tissue (about 19-55 mg) was diced and homogenized in RLTplus buffer with beta-mercaptoethanol and antifoaming agent using a TissueLyser II. The Qiagen AllPrep DNA/RNA Mini kit was used for genomic DNA extraction. The TCR comes from a person aged 45 to 60 with breast cancer. The sequenced sample was breast tumor tissue. Rearrangement joined TRBV18 to TRBJ2-1; the D gene assignment is perhaps TRBD1 or TRBD2, with each matching 6 bases. The CDR3 sequence is CASSPRGAPEQFF. In nucleotide form, the sequence is TGTGCCAGCTCACCAAGGGGGGCCCCCGAGCAGTTCTTC.